What follows describes a single T cell receptor beta chain. The antigen remains unidentified. This sample is drawn from a study of T cells expressing NK-cell markers. The overall study: From sorted CD3+CD56+NKG2C+, CD3+CD56+NKG2C- and CD3+CD56-NKG2C+ T cells came the TCR beta repertoires.

TCR beta cDNA was made by 5'RACE template switching with UMIs. Using the 5' RACE reads, TCRdb records one entry per CDR3 protein without DNA. The ten most abundant clones cover 1.4% of a sample with about 430,000 distinct CDR3 sequences. This CDR3 has 15 amino acids. The germline CDR1 and CDR2 sequences are KGHDR and SFDVKD. Study results and caveats: The HCMV specificity of the expanded NKG2C+ T cell clones stayed unresolved.

The sample was blood T cells: a sorted CD56 or NKG2C T cell subset, CD4+ or CD8+ T cells, or bulk PBMC T cells (not recorded which). This receptor was taken from a woman between 50 and 59 years old in good health. V and J are TRBV24-1 and TRBJ2-5; TCRdb gives TRBD1 as the D gene, but with no DNA this cannot be confirmed. This chain's CDR3 is CATGTGGQGQETQYF.